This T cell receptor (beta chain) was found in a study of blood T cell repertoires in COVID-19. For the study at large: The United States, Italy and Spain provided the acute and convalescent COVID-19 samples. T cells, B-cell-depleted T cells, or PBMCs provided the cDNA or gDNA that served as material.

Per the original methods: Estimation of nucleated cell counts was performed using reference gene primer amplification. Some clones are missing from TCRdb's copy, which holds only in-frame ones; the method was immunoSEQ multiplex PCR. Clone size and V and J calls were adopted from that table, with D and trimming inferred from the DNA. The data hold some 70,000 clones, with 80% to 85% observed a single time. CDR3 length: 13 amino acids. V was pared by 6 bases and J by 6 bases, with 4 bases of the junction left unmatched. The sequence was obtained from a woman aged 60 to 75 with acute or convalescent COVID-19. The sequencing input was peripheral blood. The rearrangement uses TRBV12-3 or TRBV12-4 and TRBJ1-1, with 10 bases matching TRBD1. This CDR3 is CASSLGTGAEAFF. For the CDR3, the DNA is TGTGCCAGCAGCCTCGGGACAGGGGCTGAAGCTTTCTTT.